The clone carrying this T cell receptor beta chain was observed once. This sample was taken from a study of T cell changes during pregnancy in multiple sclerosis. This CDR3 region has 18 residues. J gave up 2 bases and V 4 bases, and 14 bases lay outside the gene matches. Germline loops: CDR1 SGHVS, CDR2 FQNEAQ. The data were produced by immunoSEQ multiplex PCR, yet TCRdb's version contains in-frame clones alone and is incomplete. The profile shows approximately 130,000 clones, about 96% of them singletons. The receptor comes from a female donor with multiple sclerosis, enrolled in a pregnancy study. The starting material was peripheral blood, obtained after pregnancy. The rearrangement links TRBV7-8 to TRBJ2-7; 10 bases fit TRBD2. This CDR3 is CASSSHWTSGILTYEQYF. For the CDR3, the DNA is TGTGCCAGCAGCTCCCATTGGACTAGCGGCATCCTCACCTACGAGCAGTACTTC.